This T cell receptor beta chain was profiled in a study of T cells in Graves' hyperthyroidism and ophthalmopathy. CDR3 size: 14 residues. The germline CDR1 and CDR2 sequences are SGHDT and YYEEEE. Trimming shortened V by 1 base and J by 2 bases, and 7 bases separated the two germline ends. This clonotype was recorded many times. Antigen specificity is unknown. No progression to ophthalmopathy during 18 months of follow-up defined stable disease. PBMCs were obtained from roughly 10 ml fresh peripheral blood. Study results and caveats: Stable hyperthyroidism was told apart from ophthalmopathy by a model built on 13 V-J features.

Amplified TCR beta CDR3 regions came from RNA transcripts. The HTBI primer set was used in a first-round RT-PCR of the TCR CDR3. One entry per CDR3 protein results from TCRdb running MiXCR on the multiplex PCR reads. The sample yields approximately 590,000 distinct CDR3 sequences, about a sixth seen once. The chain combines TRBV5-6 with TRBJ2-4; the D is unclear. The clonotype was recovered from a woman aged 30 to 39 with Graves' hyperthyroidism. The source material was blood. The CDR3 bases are TGTGCCAGCAGCTTGCAAGGGACCAAAAACATTCAGTACTTC. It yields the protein CASSLQGTKNIQYF.